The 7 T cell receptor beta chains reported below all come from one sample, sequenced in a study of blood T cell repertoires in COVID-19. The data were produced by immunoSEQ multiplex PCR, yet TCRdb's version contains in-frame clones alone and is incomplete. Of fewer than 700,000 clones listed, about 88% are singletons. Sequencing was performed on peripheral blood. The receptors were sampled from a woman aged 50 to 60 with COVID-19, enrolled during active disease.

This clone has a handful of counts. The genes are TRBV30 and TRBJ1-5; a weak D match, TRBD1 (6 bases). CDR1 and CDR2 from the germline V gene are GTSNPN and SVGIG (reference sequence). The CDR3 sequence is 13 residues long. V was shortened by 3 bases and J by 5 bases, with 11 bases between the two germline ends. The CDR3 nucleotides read TGTGCCTGGAGCAGGGGTCGGGATCAGCCCCAGCATTTT. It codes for CAWSRGRDQPQHF.

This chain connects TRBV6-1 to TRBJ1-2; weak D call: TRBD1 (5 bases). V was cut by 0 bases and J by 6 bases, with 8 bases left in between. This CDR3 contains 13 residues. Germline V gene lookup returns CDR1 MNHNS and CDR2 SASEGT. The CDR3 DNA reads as TGTGCCAGCAGTGAAGCCTGGGGGGATGGCTACACCTTC. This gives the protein CASSEAWGDGYTF.

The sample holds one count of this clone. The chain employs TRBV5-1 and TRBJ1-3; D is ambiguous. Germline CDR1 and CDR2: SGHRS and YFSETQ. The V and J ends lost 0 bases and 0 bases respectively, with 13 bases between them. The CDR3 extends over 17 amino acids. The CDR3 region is CASSLVEGHSSGNTIYF. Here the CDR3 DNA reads TGCGCCAGCAGCTTGGTAGAGGGCCATTCCTCTGGAAACACCATATATTTT.

The CDR3 protein is CAIAGEGTYEAFF. The CDR3, as DNA: TGTGCCATCGCGGGGGAGGGGACCTATGAAGCTTTCTTT. The chain couples TRBV10-3 to TRBJ1-1; D possibly corresponds to TRBD1 (5 bases). Germline V gene data show CDR1 as ENHRY and CDR2 as SYGVKD. The CDR3 runs to 13 residues. V gave up 8 bases and J gave up 7 bases, with 17 bases separating them.

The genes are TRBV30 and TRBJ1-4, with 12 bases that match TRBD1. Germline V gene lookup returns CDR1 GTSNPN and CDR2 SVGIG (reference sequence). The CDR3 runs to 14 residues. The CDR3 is CALGTGGFNEKLFF. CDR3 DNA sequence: TGTGCGTTGGGGACAGGGGGCTTTAATGAAAAACTGTTTTTT.

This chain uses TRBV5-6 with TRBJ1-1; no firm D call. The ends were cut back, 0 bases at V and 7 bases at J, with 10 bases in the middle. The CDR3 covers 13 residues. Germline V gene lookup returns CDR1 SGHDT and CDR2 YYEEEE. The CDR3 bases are TGTGCCAGCAGCTTGGCGGTGGGCGTTGAAGCTTTCTTT. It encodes CASSLAVGVEAFF.

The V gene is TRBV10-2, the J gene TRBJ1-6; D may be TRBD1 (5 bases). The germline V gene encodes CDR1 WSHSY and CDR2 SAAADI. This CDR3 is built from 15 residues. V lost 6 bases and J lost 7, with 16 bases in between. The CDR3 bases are TGCGCCAGCAGCCCCCTCGGGGGAGGAAATTCACCCCTCCACTTT. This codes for CASSPLGGGNSPLHF.